This T cell receptor (beta chain) comes out of a study of regulatory T cells in long-lasting Graves disease. Study conclusions and caveats: Compared with new cases, persistent Graves' patients showed reduced TCR diversity. Sample size was small, which may have lowered accuracy. Persistent disease preferred TRBV28, TRBJ1-2 and TRBJ2-5.

Indicated time point: persistent/refractory GD, antithyroid drugs over 5 years with positive TRAb. RNA from PBMCs was the source of the TCR library. An endocrinology department located in Xi'an, China, was where the patients came from. This CDR3 contains 12 residues. The germline CDR1 and CDR2 sequences are MNHEY and SMNVEV (reference sequence). V was trimmed by 6 bases and J by 8 bases, leaving 13 bases between them. Arm-PCR of CDR3 regions and iRepertoire HTBI primers were the basis on which TCR beta libraries were built. TCRdb analysed the multiplex PCR reads with MiXCR anew, one entry per CDR3 protein. The sample includes 600,000 to 850,000 distinct CDR3 sequences, around 30% of them seen just once. There are many counts of this clonotype. Its antigen is as yet unknown.

The TCR comes from a female donor with Graves disease. The sample in question was peripheral blood mononuclear cells (PBMCs), obtained when the disease was refractory, from a patient treated with antithyroid drugs. The rearrangement uses TRBV27 and TRBJ1-2; D perhaps matches TRBD1 (6 bases). CDR3 amino acids: CASRWGAEGYTF. The CDR3 nucleotides are TGTGCCAGCAGGTGGGGGGCAGAGGGCTACACCTTC.